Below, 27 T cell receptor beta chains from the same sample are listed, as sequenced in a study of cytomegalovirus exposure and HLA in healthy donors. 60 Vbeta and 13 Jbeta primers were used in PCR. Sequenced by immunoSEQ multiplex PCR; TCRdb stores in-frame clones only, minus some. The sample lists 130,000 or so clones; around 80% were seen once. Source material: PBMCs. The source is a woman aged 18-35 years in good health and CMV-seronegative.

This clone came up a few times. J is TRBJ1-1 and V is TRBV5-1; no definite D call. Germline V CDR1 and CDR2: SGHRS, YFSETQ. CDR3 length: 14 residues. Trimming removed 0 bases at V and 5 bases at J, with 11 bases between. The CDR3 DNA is TGCGCCAGCAGCTTGGACAAGGGAGGGACTGAAGCTTTCTTT. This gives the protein CASSLDKGGTEAFF.

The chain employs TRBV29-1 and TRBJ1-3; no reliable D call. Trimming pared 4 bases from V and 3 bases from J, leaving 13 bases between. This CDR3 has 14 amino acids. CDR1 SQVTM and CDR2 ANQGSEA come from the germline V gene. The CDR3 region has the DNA TGCAGCGTTGTGGAGGGAGAAGGTGGAAACACCATATATTTT. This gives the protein CSVVEGEGGNTIYF. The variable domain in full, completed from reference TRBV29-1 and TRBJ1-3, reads SAVISQKPSRDICQRGTSLTIQCQVDSQVTMMFWYRQQPGQSLTLIATANQGSEATYESGFVIDKFPISRPNLTFSTLTVSNMSPEDSSIYLCSVVEGEGGNTIYFGEGSWLTVV.

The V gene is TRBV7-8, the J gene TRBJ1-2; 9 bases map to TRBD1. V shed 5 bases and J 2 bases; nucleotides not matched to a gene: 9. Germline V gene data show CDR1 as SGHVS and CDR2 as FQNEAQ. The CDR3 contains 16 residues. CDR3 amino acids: CASSPLGQGLNYGYTF. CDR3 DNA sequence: TGTGCCAGCAGCCCGCTCGGACAGGGGCTGAACTATGGCTACACCTTC.

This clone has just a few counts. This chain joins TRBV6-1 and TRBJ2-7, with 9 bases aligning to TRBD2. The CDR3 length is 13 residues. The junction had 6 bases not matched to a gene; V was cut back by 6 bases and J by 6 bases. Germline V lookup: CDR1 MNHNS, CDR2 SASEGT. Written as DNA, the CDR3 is TGTGCCAGCAGCCTCCGGACTAGCGTCGAGCAGTACTTC. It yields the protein CASSLRTSVEQYF.

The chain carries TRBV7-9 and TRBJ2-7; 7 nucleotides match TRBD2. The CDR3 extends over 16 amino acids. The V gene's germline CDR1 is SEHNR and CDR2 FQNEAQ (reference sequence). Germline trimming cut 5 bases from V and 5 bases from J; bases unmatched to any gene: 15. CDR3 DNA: TGTGCCAGCAGCCCCACTAGCCGGGGGAGGGCCGACGAGCAGTACTTC. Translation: CASSPTSRGRADEQYF.

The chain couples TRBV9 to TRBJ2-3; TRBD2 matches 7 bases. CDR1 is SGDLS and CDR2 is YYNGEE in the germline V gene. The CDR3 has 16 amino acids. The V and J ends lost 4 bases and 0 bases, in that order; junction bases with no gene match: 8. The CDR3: CASSYQGLPSTDTQYF. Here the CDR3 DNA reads TGTGCCAGCAGCTACCAGGGACTACCAAGCACAGATACGCAGTATTTT. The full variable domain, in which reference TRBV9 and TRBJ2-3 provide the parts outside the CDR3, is DSGVTQTPKHLITATGQRVTLRCSPRSGDLSVYWYQQSLDQGLQFLIQYYNGEERAKGNILERFSAQQFPDLHSELNLSSLELGDSALYFCASSYQGLPSTDTQYFGPGTRLTVL.

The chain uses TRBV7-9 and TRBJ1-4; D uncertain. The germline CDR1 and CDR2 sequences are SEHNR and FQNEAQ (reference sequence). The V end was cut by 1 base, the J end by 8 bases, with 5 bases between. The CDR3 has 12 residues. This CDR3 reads CASSLDREKLFF. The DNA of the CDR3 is TGTGCCAGCAGCTTAGATCGGGAAAAACTGTTTTTT.

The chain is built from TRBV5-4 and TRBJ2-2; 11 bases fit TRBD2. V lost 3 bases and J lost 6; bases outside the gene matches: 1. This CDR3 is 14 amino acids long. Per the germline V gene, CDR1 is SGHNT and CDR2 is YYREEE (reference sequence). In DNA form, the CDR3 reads TGTGCCAGCAGCTCGGGACTAGCGGCCGGGGAGCTGTTTTTT. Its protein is CASSSGLAAGELFF.

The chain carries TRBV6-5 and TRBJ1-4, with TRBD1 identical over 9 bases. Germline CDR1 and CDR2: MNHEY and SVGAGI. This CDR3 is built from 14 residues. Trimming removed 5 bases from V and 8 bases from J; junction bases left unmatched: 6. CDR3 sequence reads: CASSPGTGKEKLFF. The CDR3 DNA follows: TGTGCCAGCAGTCCCGGGACAGGGAAGGAAAAACTGTTTTTT.

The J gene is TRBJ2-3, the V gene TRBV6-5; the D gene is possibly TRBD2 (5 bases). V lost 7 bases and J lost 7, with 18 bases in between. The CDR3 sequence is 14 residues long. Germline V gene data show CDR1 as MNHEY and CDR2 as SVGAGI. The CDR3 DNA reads TGTGCCAGCAAAAGGCAGAGGGAGTCATATACGCAGTATTTT. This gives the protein CASKRQRESYTQYF.

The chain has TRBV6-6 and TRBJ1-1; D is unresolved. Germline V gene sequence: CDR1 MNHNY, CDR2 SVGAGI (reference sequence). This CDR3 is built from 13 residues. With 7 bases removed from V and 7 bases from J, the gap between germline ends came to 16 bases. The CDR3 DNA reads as TGTGCCAGCATAAATGAAGGGAGCGGTGAAGCTTTCTTT. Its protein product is CASINEGSGEAFF.

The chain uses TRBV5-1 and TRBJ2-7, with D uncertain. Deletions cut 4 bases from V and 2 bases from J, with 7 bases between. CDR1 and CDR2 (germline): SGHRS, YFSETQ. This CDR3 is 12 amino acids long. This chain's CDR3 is CASSREPYEQYF. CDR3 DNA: TGCGCCAGCAGCCGCGAGCCCTACGAGCAGTACTTC.

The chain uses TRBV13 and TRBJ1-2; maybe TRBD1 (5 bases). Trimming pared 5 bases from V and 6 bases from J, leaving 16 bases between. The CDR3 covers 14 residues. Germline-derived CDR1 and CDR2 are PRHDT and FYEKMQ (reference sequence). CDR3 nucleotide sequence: TGTGCCAGCAGCCTTGACAGAGATCCTAATGGCTACACCTTC. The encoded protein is CASSLDRDPNGYTF.

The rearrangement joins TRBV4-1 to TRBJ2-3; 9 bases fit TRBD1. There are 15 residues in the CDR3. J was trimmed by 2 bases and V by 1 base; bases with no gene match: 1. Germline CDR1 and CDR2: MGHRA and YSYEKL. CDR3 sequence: CASSQGDRDTDTQYF. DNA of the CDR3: TGCGCCAGCAGCCAAGGGGACAGGGACACAGATACGCAGTATTTT.

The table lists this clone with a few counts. The CDR3 nucleotides read TGTGCCATCCGGCGCGGCTCCTACGAGCAGTACTTC. Translating gives CAIRRGSYEQYF. V gene TRBV10-3 combines with J gene TRBJ2-7; no reliable D call. The germline V and J ends were trimmed by 8 bases and 0 bases, with 8 bases remaining between them. Germline values: CDR1 ENHRY, CDR2 SYGVKD. The CDR3 totals 12 residues.

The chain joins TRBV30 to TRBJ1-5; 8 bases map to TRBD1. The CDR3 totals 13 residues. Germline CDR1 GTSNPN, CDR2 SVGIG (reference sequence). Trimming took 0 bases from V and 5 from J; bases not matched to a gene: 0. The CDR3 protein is CAWSVDRDQPQHF. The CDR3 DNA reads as TGTGCCTGGAGTGTGGACAGGGATCAGCCCCAGCATTTT.

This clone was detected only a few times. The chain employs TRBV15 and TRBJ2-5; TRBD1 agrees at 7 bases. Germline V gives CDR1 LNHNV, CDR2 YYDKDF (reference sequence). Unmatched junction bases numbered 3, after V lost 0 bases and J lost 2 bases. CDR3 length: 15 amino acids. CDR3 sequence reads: CATSRDPGQQETQYF. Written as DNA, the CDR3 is TGTGCCACCAGCAGAGACCCGGGACAGCAAGAGACCCAGTACTTC.

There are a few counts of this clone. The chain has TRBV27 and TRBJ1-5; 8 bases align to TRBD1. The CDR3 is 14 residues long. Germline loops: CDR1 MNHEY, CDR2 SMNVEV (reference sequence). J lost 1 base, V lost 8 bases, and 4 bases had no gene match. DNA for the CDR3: TGTGCCAGCCAGGGGGCTGGGAGCAATCAGCCCCAGCATTTT. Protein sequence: CASQGAGSNQPQHF.

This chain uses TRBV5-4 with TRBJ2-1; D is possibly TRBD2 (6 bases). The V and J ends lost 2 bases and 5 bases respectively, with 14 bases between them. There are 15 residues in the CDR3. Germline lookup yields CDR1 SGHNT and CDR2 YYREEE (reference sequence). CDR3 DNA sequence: TGTGCCAGCAGCTTTGACCCCCAGCGGGACAATGAGCAGTTCTTC. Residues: CASSFDPQRDNEQFF.

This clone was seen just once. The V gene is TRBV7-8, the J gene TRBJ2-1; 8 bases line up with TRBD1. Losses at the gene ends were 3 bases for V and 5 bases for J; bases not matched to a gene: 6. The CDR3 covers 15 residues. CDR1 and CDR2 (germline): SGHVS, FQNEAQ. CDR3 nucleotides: TGTGCCAGCAGCTTCGTTCCGGACAGGGACAATGAGCAGTTCTTC. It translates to CASSFVPDRDNEQFF.

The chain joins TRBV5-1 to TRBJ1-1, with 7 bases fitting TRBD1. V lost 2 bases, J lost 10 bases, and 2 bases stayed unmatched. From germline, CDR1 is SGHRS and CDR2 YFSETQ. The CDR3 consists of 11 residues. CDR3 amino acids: CASSLEGAAFF. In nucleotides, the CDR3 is TGCGCCAGCAGCTTAGAGGGGGCAGCTTTCTTT.

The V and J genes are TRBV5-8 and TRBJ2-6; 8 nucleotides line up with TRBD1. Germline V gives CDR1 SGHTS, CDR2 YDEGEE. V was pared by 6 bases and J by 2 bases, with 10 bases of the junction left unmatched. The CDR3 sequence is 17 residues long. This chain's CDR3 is CASKVARGLAGANVLTF. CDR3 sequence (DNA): TGTGCCAGCAAAGTCGCCAGGGGGCTGGCTGGGGCCAACGTCCTGACTTTC.

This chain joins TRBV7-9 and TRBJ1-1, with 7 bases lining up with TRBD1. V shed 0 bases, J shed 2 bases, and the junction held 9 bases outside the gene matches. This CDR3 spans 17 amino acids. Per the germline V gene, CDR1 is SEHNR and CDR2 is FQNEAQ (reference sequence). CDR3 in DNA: TGTGCCAGCAGCTTAGCGAAGGGGGCAAAGCGAAACACTGAAGCTTTCTTT. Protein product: CASSLAKGAKRNTEAFF.

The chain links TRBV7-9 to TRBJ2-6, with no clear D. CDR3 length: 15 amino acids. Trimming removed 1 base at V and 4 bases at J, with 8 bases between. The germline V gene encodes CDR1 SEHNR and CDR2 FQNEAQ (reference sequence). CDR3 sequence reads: CASSLGHSGANVLTF. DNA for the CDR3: TGTGCCAGCAGCTTAGGGCATTCGGGGGCCAACGTCCTGACTTTC.

CDR3 residues: CASSVIPPSGARYEQYF. The CDR3, as DNA: TGTGCCAGCTCAGTCATTCCCCCGAGCGGCGCCCGCTACGAGCAGTACTTC. The rearrangement joins TRBV18 to TRBJ2-7; D perhaps matches TRBD2 (5 bases). Germline CDR1 is KGHSH and CDR2 is LQKENI. The V and J ends lost 5 bases and 3 bases respectively, with 23 bases between them. The CDR3 has 17 residues.

Here the CDR3 reads CASTGLRNTEAFF. The CDR3 DNA reads TGTGCCAGTACAGGGTTGAGGAACACTGAAGCTTTCTTT. The rearrangement links TRBV2 to TRBJ1-1, with a weak D call TRBD1 (6 bases). V lost 9 bases to trimming and J lost 1 base, with 12 bases between them. This CDR3 has 13 amino acids. Germline V lookup: CDR1 SNHLY, CDR2 FYNNEI.

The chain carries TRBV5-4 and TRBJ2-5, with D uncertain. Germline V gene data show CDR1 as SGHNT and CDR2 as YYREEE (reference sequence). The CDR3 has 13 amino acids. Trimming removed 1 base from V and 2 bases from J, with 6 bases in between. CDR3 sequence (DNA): TGTGCCAGCAGCTTGTCAGGACAAGAGACCCAGTACTTC. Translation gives CASSLSGQETQYF.